This is a list of T cell receptor beta chains from one sample in a study of identical twins. TCRdb ran MiXCR on the 5' RACE reads and lists one entry per CDR3 protein. This table has 550,000 to 700,000 distinct CDR3 sequences, 21% appearing once. These data also featured in a second study, about T cells expressing NK-cell markers.

The sequencing input was PBMCs. Receptor source: a woman under 30 in good health. Both conserved end residues are part of each CDR3. The D gene is left open where the match is weak. Size tells how often a clone was seen (once, few, many) or the class of an expanded clone, and some rows leave it out.

V gene: TRBV7-9
D gene: .
J gene: TRBJ2-5
clone size: .
CDR3 DNA: TGTGCCAGCAGCTCGTCACGGGGCACCGGAGAGACCCAGTACTTC
CDR3 protein: CASSSSRGTGETQYF

V gene: TRBV5-1
D gene: .
J gene: TRBJ2-7
clone size: many
CDR3 DNA: TGCGCCAGCAGCGATCAGACTGCTAACCAGCAGTACTTC
CDR3 protein: CASSDQTANQQYF

V gene: TRBV12-3/TRBV12-4
D gene: .
J gene: TRBJ2-7
clone size: few
CDR3 DNA: TGTGCCAGCAGTACCGGCCGCCCGACCAGTTACGAGCAGTACTTC
CDR3 protein: CASSTGRPTSYEQYF

V gene: TRBV10-3
D gene: .
J gene: TRBJ2-2
clone size: .
CDR3 DNA: TGTGCCTCCGGTACGACGACGAACACCGGGGAGCTGTTTTTT
CDR3 protein: CASGTTTNTGELFF

V gene: TRBV20-1
D gene: TRBD2
J gene: TRBJ2-5
clone size: .
CDR3 DNA: TGCAGTGCTAGTGGACTAGCGGGAGTGGGGGAGACCCAGTACTTC
CDR3 protein: CSASGLAGVGETQYF

V gene: TRBV9
D gene: .
J gene: TRBJ1-5
clone size: few
CDR3 DNA: TGTGCCAGCAGCCTTTACAGGAGTTCCGGGCAGCCCCAGCATTTT
CDR3 protein: CASSLYRSSGQPQHF

V gene: TRBV20-1
D gene: .
J gene: TRBJ2-3
clone size: many
CDR3 DNA: TGCAGTGCTAGATCTGGAGATACGCAGTATTTT
CDR3 protein: CSARSGDTQYF

V gene: TRBV27
D gene: .
J gene: TRBJ1-2
clone size: .
CDR3 DNA: TGTGCCAGCAGTTTTAATTCGGGACAAACCTATGGCTACACCTTC
CDR3 protein: CASSFNSGQTYGYTF

V gene: TRBV20-1
D gene: .
J gene: TRBJ2-7
clone size: few
CDR3 DNA: TGCAGTGCTAGAGCGGAGTACGAGCAGTACTTC
CDR3 protein: CSARAEYEQYF

V gene: TRBV4-3
D gene: TRBD2
J gene: TRBJ2-1
clone size: .
CDR3 DNA: TGCGCCAGCAGCCAAGATACTAGCGCTGAGCAGTTCTTC
CDR3 protein: CASSQDTSAEQFF

V gene: TRBV29-1
D gene: .
J gene: TRBJ1-2
clone size: .
CDR3 DNA: TGCAGCGTAACAGGAGTCTATGGCTACACCTTC
CDR3 protein: CSVTGVYGYTF

V gene: TRBV7-3
D gene: TRBD2
J gene: TRBJ2-1
clone size: .
CDR3 DNA: TGTGCCAGCAGCTACGGACTAGCGGGGGGATACAATGAGCAGTTCTTC
CDR3 protein: CASSYGLAGGYNEQFF

V gene: TRBV14
D gene: TRBD2
J gene: TRBJ2-7
clone size: few
CDR3 DNA: TGTGCCAGCAGCCTCCGGGACTACCGCGAATACGAGCAGTACTTC
CDR3 protein: CASSLRDYREYEQYF

V gene: TRBV6-5
D gene: .
J gene: TRBJ1-6
clone size: .
CDR3 DNA: TGTGCCAGCAGTTACTCGAAGTCGCAGGGCCGTTCCACCCTCCACTTT
CDR3 protein: CASSYSKSQGRSTLHF

V gene: TRBV5-1
D gene: .
J gene: TRBJ2-5
clone size: .
CDR3 DNA: TGCGCCAGCAGCTACGGTGCCGGGACACCAACTCATCTCCCAGAGACCCAGTACTTC
CDR3 protein: CASSYGAGTPTHLPETQYF

V gene: TRBV20-1
D gene: .
J gene: TRBJ2-1
clone size: few
CDR3 DNA: TGCAGTGCTAGGACCCCGCGGGCTAACAATGAGCAGTTCTTC
CDR3 protein: CSARTPRANNEQFF

V gene: TRBV29-1
D gene: .
J gene: TRBJ2-1
clone size: few
CDR3 DNA: TGCAGCGCCGCTCTCGGTGAGCAGTTCTTC
CDR3 protein: CSAALGEQFF

V gene: TRBV10-3
D gene: .
J gene: TRBJ2-3
clone size: many
CDR3 DNA: TGTGCCATCAGTGAGCCATCTTTTAGCACAGATACGCAGTATTTT
CDR3 protein: CAISEPSFSTDTQYF

V gene: TRBV7-8
D gene: TRBD2
J gene: TRBJ2-1
clone size: .
CDR3 DNA: TGTGCCAGCAGCTGGCCTAGCGGGGGATTCAATGAGCAGTTCTTC
CDR3 protein: CASSWPSGGFNEQFF

V gene: TRBV5-1
D gene: TRBD2
J gene: TRBJ2-7
clone size: few
CDR3 DNA: TGCGCCAGCAGCCCCGAGGGCGGGAGGGCCTACGAGCAGTACTTC
CDR3 protein: CASSPEGGRAYEQYF

V gene: TRBV23-1
D gene: .
J gene: TRBJ2-7
clone size: few
CDR3 DNA: TGCGCCAGCAGCCATACAGGGCGCGAGCAGTACTTC
CDR3 protein: CASSHTGREQYF

V gene: TRBV20-1
D gene: .
J gene: TRBJ2-1
clone size: many
CDR3 DNA: TGCAGTGCTCATTTCGGGGGTTTCGGCAATGAGCAGTTCTTC
CDR3 protein: CSAHFGGFGNEQFF

V gene: TRBV2
D gene: TRBD1
J gene: TRBJ1-2
clone size: .
CDR3 DNA: TGTGCCAGCAGTGAAGCGATGAGACAGGGAAGCTCTGGCTACACCTTC
CDR3 protein: CASSEAMRQGSSGYTF

V gene: TRBV20-1
D gene: TRBD2
J gene: TRBJ2-7
clone size: few
CDR3 DNA: TGCAGTGCTTTACCGACTAGCGCGTTCTCCTACGAGCAGTACTTC
CDR3 protein: CSALPTSAFSYEQYF

V gene: TRBV5-1
D gene: TRBD2
J gene: TRBJ2-3
clone size: .
CDR3 DNA: TGCGCCAGCAGGCCGCTAGCGGGGGGCACAGATACGCAGTATTTT
CDR3 protein: CASRPLAGGTDTQYF

V gene: TRBV27
D gene: .
J gene: TRBJ2-7
clone size: .
CDR3 DNA: TGTGCCAGCAGTTTAAAGGGCCGGGGCGAGCAGTACTTC
CDR3 protein: CASSLKGRGEQYF

V gene: TRBV5-1
D gene: .
J gene: TRBJ2-3
clone size: .
CDR3 DNA: TGCGCCAGCAGCTTGATAGGGTCCCGCACAGATACGCAGTATTTT
CDR3 protein: CASSLIGSRTDTQYF

V gene: TRBV4-3
D gene: TRBD1
J gene: TRBJ1-2
clone size: .
CDR3 DNA: TGCGCCAGCAGCCAAGGACAGGGAAATTCGGGCTTTCACGGCTACACCTTC
CDR3 protein: CASSQGQGNSGFHGYTF

V gene: TRBV7-9
D gene: .
J gene: TRBJ2-1
clone size: once
CDR3 DNA: TGTGCCAGCAGCTTGGAGCGGAGGGCCTACAATGAGCAGTTCTTC
CDR3 protein: CASSLERRAYNEQFF

V gene: TRBV6-1
D gene: .
J gene: TRBJ2-5
clone size: .
CDR3 DNA: TGTGCCACCCTGCCCCCAGGGCAAGAGACCCAGTACTTC
CDR3 protein: CATLPPGQETQYF

V gene: TRBV5-6
D gene: .
J gene: TRBJ2-5
clone size: .
CDR3 DNA: TGTGCCAGCAGCGGAACAGTGTCAGTAAATTGGGAGACCCAGTACTTC
CDR3 protein: CASSGTVSVNWETQYF

V gene: TRBV10-3
D gene: .
J gene: TRBJ1-1
clone size: .
CDR3 DNA: TGTGCCATCAGTGAGTCGGGGGGGAAGACTGAAGCTTTCTTT
CDR3 protein: CAISESGGKTEAFF

V gene: TRBV7-9
D gene: .
J gene: TRBJ2-1
clone size: once
CDR3 DNA: TGTGCCAGCAGCCCTCAAAATACCTACAATGAGCAGTTCTTC
CDR3 protein: CASSPQNTYNEQFF

V gene: TRBV6-1
D gene: TRBD2
J gene: TRBJ2-5
clone size: .
CDR3 DNA: TGTGCCAGCGGACTAGCGTCTCCCGGGGAGTCCCAGTACTTC
CDR3 protein: CASGLASPGESQYF

V gene: TRBV19
D gene: .
J gene: TRBJ2-3
clone size: .
CDR3 DNA: TGTGCCAGTAGTCCGGACTACCGCGTGGGGGATACGCAGTATTTT
CDR3 protein: CASSPDYRVGDTQYF

V gene: TRBV7-2
D gene: TRBD2
J gene: TRBJ2-1
clone size: many
CDR3 DNA: TGTGCCAGCAGGTTAGCGGGTGAGCAGTTCTTC
CDR3 protein: CASRLAGEQFF

V gene: TRBV20-1
D gene: .
J gene: TRBJ1-3
clone size: .
CDR3 DNA: TGCAGTGCCGCCATCGGGACCGGAAACACCATATATTTT
CDR3 protein: CSAAIGTGNTIYF

V gene: TRBV6-1
D gene: .
J gene: TRBJ2-2
clone size: .
CDR3 DNA: TGTGCCAGCAGATGGACAGCCTCCGGGGAGCTGTTTTTT
CDR3 protein: CASRWTASGELFF

V gene: TRBV10-3
D gene: TRBD1
J gene: TRBJ2-7
clone size: many
CDR3 DNA: TGTGCCATCAGTTCCGTTGGGGACAGTATGTACGAGCAGTACTTC
CDR3 protein: CAISSVGDSMYEQYF

V gene: TRBV20-1
D gene: TRBD2
J gene: TRBJ2-2
clone size: few
CDR3 DNA: TGCAGTGCGGGGACTAGCGGCGCGAACACCGGGGAGCTGTTTTTT
CDR3 protein: CSAGTSGANTGELFF

V gene: TRBV5-1
D gene: TRBD2
J gene: TRBJ2-7
clone size: .
CDR3 DNA: TGCGCCAGCAGCTTGGCCCCAGCGGGGGACTTGGAGCAGTACTTC
CDR3 protein: CASSLAPAGDLEQYF

V gene: TRBV10-3
D gene: .
J gene: TRBJ1-2
clone size: few
CDR3 DNA: TGTGCCATCAGTGAGTCTCTGGGGAACTATGGCTACACCTTC
CDR3 protein: CAISESLGNYGYTF

V gene: TRBV12-3/TRBV12-4
D gene: .
J gene: TRBJ1-6
clone size: .
CDR3 DNA: TGTGCCAGCAGGGCGGGACAAAATTATAATTCACCCCTCCACTTT
CDR3 protein: CASRAGQNYNSPLHF

V gene: TRBV20-1
D gene: .
J gene: TRBJ1-6
clone size: .
CDR3 DNA: TGTGGATCCGGGACGCATAATTCACCCCTCCACTTT
CDR3 protein: CGSGTHNSPLHF

V gene: TRBV11-2
D gene: .
J gene: TRBJ2-3
clone size: once
CDR3 DNA: TGTGCCGGAGCACGGACAGCAACATCCGGAGATACGCAGTATTTT
CDR3 protein: CAGARTATSGDTQYF

V gene: TRBV11-2
D gene: TRBD2
J gene: TRBJ2-3
clone size: .
CDR3 DNA: TGTGCCAGCAGCTTAGATAGTGCGGGAGCGGGTACAGATACGCAGTATTTT
CDR3 protein: CASSLDSAGAGTDTQYF

V gene: TRBV20-1
D gene: .
J gene: TRBJ2-1
clone size: few
CDR3 DNA: TGCAGTGCTAGGAGGCTAACTTACAATGAGCAGTTCTTC
CDR3 protein: CSARRLTYNEQFF

V gene: TRBV5-6
D gene: TRBD2
J gene: TRBJ2-1
clone size: few
CDR3 DNA: TGTGCCAGCACACGGACTAGCGACGACAATGAGCAGTTCTTC
CDR3 protein: CASTRTSDDNEQFF

V gene: TRBV20-1
D gene: .
J gene: TRBJ2-1
clone size: .
CDR3 DNA: TGCAGTGCTTGGGGGGGCGGATCCTACAATGAGCAGTTCTTC
CDR3 protein: CSAWGGGSYNEQFF

V gene: TRBV3-1
D gene: TRBD1
J gene: TRBJ1-4
clone size: .
CDR3 DNA: TGTGCCAGCAGCCCGAAGGCGGGACAGGTCCTACAATTGTATGAAAAACTGTTTTTT
CDR3 protein: CASSPKAGQVLQLYEKLFF

V gene: TRBV7-9
D gene: TRBD1
J gene: TRBJ2-1
clone size: few
CDR3 DNA: TGTGCCAGCAGCCCGGACAGGGGATACCGTTACAATGAGCAGTTCTTC
CDR3 protein: CASSPDRGYRYNEQFF

V gene: TRBV2
D gene: .
J gene: TRBJ2-2
clone size: .
CDR3 DNA: TGTGCCAGCAGTGAAAAGGGGTCCGGGGAGCTGTTTTTT
CDR3 protein: CASSEKGSGELFF

V gene: TRBV10-3
D gene: .
J gene: TRBJ2-7
clone size: .
CDR3 DNA: TGTGCCATCAGGTCCGGGACGCCCGGCTACGAGCAGTACTTC
CDR3 protein: CAIRSGTPGYEQYF